Listed here is a single T cell receptor (beta chain). It lacks a known antigen. Base quality data are lacking; no much larger clone is found one base away. These data belong to a study of tumor T cells in aggressive B-cell lymphoma (dated by TCRdb to about 2017). Including cysteine and phenylalanine, the CDR3 has 13 amino acids. The CDR3 DNA has 39 bases and is translated from base 1. The germline V gene encodes CDR1 SGHKS and CDR2 YYEKEE (reference sequence). Trimming accounts for 5 bases at V and 7 bases at J, while the number of junction bases matched to no gene is 5. Library method: the immunoSEQ multiplex PCR assay. Here the immuneACCESS table is served through TCRdb, limited to in-frame sequences with V and J called. Missing clones are a known gap in these copies; in checked studies unresolved V genes cover under half, and the rest lacks a known reason. The sample profile shows hundreds of clones; approximately 85% of them were found once. The ten largest clones capture 6.5% to 8.5% of the sample.

Sequencing used tumor tissue. This chain is built from TRBV5-5 and TRBJ1-5; 8 junctional bases match TRBD1. The clonotype originates from an adult with diffuse large B cell lymphoma. At the DNA level, the sequence is TGTGCCAGCAGTACGGACAGGGTCCAGCCCCAGCATTTT. This sequence encodes CASSTDRVQPQHF.